This passage covers 5 T cell receptor beta chains from one sample sequenced in a study of blood T cell repertoires in COVID-19 (dated by TCRdb to 2019 to 2021). Library generation was performed with the immunoSEQ multiplex PCR assay. This immuneACCESS table, as held by TCRdb, lists in-frame sequences with V and J called but not all clones. Of the missing ones, under half trace to an unresolved V gene in checked studies; the others have no known cause. The table for this sample lists some 49,000 clones; approximately 80% of them were counted only once. About a fifth of the sample is in the top ten clones. The sequencing input was peripheral blood. The receptors were sampled from a woman aged 80 or older with COVID-19, enrolled during active disease.

The rearrangement uses TRBV19 and TRBJ2-1; weak D call: TRBD2 (6 bases). Trimming shortened V by 8 bases and J by 2 bases, and 16 bases separated the two germline ends. The CDR3 consists of 15 residues. Germline CDR1 reads LNHDA; CDR2 reads SQIVND (reference sequence). The CDR3 DNA is TGTGCCAGTGGGAAAGCGGGTTTGCCCTACAATGAGCAGTTCTTC. Translated, it gives CASGKAGLPYNEQFF.

The gene calls are TRBV16 and TRBJ2-2, with a possible D match to TRBD1 (6 bases). The CDR3 extends over 15 amino acids. Germline V gives CDR1 KGHSY, CDR2 FQNENV. Between the trimmed V and J ends, which lost 0 bases and 5 bases, there was a span of 10 bases. The CDR3 here is CASSQSLGATGELFF. For the CDR3, the DNA is TGTGCCAGCAGCCAATCTTTGGGGGCGACCGGGGAGCTGTTTTTT.

This chain connects TRBV14 to TRBJ2-7; weak D call: TRBD1 (6 bases). V lost 5 bases and J lost 2, with 16 bases in between. CDR3 size: 15 residues. Per the germline V gene, CDR1 is SGHDN and CDR2 is FVKESK. CDR3: CASSYLQGFTYEQYF. The CDR3 DNA reads TGTGCCAGCAGCTATCTACAGGGATTCACCTACGAGCAGTACTTC.

The chain has TRBV28 and TRBJ1-6; D might be TRBD1 (6 bases). The CDR3 runs to 14 residues. In germline, CDR1 is MDHEN, CDR2 SYDVKM. V was clipped by 7 bases and J by 13 bases, with 20 bases between them. The CDR3 protein is CASKRDRPRGPLHF. The DNA of the CDR3 is TGTGCCAGCAAAAGAGACAGGCCGAGAGGGCCCCTCCACTTT.

This chain links TRBV6-1 with TRBJ2-7; 8 bases align to TRBD2. There are 14 residues in the CDR3. Trimming cost V 3 bases and J 2 bases; bases outside gene matches: 3. The germline V gene has CDR1 MNHNS and CDR2 SASEGT. The CDR3 sequence: CASSDPGLAYEQYF. The CDR3 DNA reads as TGTGCCAGCAGTGATCCGGGACTAGCCTACGAGCAGTACTTC.